The 2 T cell receptor beta chains reported below all come from one sample, sequenced in a study of T cells after yellow fever vaccination. A single record per CDR3 protein comes from TCRdb applying MiXCR to the 5' RACE reads. The sample lists roughly 300,000 distinct CDR3 sequences, about 8.3% occurring once. The sequencing used PBMCs, collected about 49 days after the first yellow fever vaccination. These receptors were obtained from a man between 18 and 29 years old who received the YFV17D yellow fever vaccine.

This clonotype was detected only a few times. The CDR3 coding sequence is TGTGTCACTAGCGGGGACGAGCAGTACGTC. Protein product: CVTSGDEQYV. This rearrangement joins TRBV28 to TRBJ2-7, with 10 bases fitting TRBD2. Germline V lookup: CDR1 MDHEN, CDR2 SYDVKM. The length of the CDR3 is 10 residues.

The J gene is TRBJ2-7, the V gene TRBV10-3; D uncertain. The CDR3 extends over 13 amino acids. Trimming stripped 2 bases from V and 2 bases from J, with 7 bases between. Germline lookup yields CDR1 ENHRY and CDR2 SYGVKD. For the CDR3, the DNA is TGTGCCATCAGTGAGGGGCCTACCTACGAGCAGTACGTC. It specifies CAISEGPTYEQYV.